This TCR beta chain was profiled in a study of Ad26.COV2.S vaccination and SARS-CoV-2 variants (dated by TCRdb to the early 2020s). In terms of the full investigation: Donors in the vaccine arm were drawn from COV1001, a phase I-IIa trial of Ad26.COV2.S in healthy adults that was multicentre, randomized, double-blind and placebo-controlled. Ad26.COV2.S was administered intramuscularly at a dose of 5x10^10 or 1x10^11 viral particles, either as one shot or as two shots given 56 days apart. The specificity and breadth of SARS-CoV-2-reactive T cell receptors after Ad26.COV2.S vaccination were assessed by TCRbeta repertoire sequencing. A total of roughly 32 samples were included in the TCR-sequenced set, comprising around 19 Ad26.COV2.S vaccine recipients, 5 placebo recipients and 8 SARS-CoV-2 convalescent individuals. Participants in the trial were split at random into five groups of five each, receiving low-dose or high-dose Ad26.COV2.S once or twice, or else placebo on both occasions. Investigators remained blinded to trial group allocation during experiments and outcome assessment.

V is reduced by 3 bases and J by 9 bases, leaving a spacing of 15 bases between them. CDR1 and CDR2 are drawn from the germline V gene: SGHDN, FVKESK. Spanning cysteine to phenylalanine, the CDR3 consists of 13 amino acids. The entry retains the CDR3 DNA only, 39 bases that are in frame from base 1. TCRbeta CDR3 regions were sequenced with the immunoSEQ Assay. After extraction, genomic DNA underwent amplification by bias-controlled multiplex PCR, followed by high-throughput sequencing. The paper's processing steps were these. To quantify the absolute abundance of each unique TCRbeta CDR3 region, sequences were collapsed and filtered. T cell fraction was estimated by normalizing TCRbeta template counts to usable DNA, which was measured by amplifying reference genes present in all nucleated cells. Repertoire TCRs were annotated as SARS-CoV-2-specific when V gene, CDR3 amino acid sequence and J gene were exactly matched to a known reactive TCR set. The reference SARS-CoV-2 TCR set came from MIRA and was filtered for enrichment in COVID-19-positive ImmuneCODE repertoires, removing public or cross-reactive TCRs. Using the MIRA antigens, annotated TCRs were further analysed by specific ORF or by position within an ORF. Breadth was defined as annotated unique rearrangements over total unique productive rearrangements; depth was the summed frequency of those rearrangements. Group comparisons of TCR breadth used two-sided Wilcoxon rank-sum tests. TCRdb provides this immuneACCESS table in a form limited to in-frame rearrangements. Some clones are lacking; in checked studies, under half of them reflect an unresolved V gene, and why the rest are absent is not known. D and trimming were read from the DNA, whereas the V and J calls and clone size are those reported in that table. This sample comprises 380,000 or so clones, around nine tenths of them detected only once. The ten largest clones take up around 5% of the sample.

Study-wide findings and limitations: Non-spike TCR breadth was comparable between vaccine and placebo recipients, consistent with the vaccine containing only spike. After vaccination, substantial breadth of spike-specific CD8+ and CD4+ T cell responses was reported. Compared with placebo recipients, Ad26.COV2.S recipients showed higher spike-specific TCR breadth (P = 0.0014). The authors noted that the TCR breadth and depth analyses may have underestimated total T cell responses. The study was not powered for comparison of responses between vaccine doses or regimens.

Per the publication, the treatment or condition label means: roughly 18 received Ad26.COV2.S at low or high dose, single or two shots; several received placebo; per-sample allocation not given. Repertoires of vaccine and placebo recipients were sequenced from samples collected on day 63 after the first injection. Between 29 July and 7 August 2020, Cohort 1b enrolled 25 adults aged 18-55 years at one site in Boston, USA. As a vaccine, Ad26.COV2.S was a replication-incompetent adenovirus type 26 vector that expressed a prefusion-stabilized SARS-CoV-2 spike protein derived from the original Wuhan strain. The table lists this clone with a few counts. Its cognate antigen has yet to be identified. No qualities accompany the bases; no much larger clone lies one base away.

The chain is assembled from TRBV14 and TRBJ2-7; the best D guess is TRBD1, with 5 bases matching. The receptor comes from a person between 18 and 59 years old who received the Ad26.COV2.S COVID-19 vaccine or a placebo. This specimen was peripheral blood, taken in a trial of Ad26.COV2.S vaccine versus placebo. The sequence in DNA is TGTGCCAGCAGCCAGCTGACAAGCCAGGGGCAGTACTTC. This is translated as CASSQLTSQGQYF. This CDR3, with the reference TRBV14 and TRBJ2-7 proteins standing in past its ends, gives the full variable domain EAGVTQFPSHSVIEKGQTVTLRCDPISGHDNLYWYRRVMGKEIKFLLHFVKESKQDESGMPNNRFLAERTGGTYSTLKVQPAELEDSGVYFCASSQLTSQGQYFGPGTRLTVT.